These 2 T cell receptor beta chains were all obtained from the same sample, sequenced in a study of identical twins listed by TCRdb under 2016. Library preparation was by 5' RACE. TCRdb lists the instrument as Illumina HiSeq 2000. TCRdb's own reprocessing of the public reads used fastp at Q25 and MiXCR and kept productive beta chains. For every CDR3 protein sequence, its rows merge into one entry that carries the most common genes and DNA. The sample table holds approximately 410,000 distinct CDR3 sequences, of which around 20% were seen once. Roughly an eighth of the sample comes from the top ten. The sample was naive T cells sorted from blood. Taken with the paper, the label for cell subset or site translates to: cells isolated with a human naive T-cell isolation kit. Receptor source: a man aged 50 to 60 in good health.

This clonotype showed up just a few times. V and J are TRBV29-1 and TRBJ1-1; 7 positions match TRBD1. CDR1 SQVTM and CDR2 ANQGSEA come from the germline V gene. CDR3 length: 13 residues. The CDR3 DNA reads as TGCGGCGCCCGGGACAGAGTGAACACTGAAGCTTTCTTT. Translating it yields CGARDRVNTEAFF.

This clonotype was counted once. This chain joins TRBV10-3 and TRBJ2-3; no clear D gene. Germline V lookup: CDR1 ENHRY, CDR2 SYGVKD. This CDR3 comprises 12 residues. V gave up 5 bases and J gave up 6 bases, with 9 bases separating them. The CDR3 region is CAISSDLDTQYF. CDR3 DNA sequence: TGTGCCATCAGTAGTGACTTGGATACGCAGTATTTT.